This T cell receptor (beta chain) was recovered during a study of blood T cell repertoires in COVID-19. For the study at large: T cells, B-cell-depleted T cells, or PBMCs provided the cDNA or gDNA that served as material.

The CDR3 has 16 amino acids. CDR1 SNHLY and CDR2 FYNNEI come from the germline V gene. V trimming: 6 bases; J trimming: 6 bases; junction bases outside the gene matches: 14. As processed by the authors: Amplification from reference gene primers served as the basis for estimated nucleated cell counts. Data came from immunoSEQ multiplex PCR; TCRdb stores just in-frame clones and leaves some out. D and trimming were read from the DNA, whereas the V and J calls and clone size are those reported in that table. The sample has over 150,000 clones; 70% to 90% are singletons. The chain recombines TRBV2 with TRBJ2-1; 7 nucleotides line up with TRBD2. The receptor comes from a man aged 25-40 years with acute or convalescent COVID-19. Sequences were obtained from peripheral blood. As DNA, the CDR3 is TGTGCCAGCAGCCCCCGTTGGGCGGGAGCCGTCAATGAGCAGTTCTTC. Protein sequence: CASSPRWAGAVNEQFF. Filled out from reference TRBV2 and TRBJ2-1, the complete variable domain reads EPEVTQTPSHQVTQMGQEVILRCVPISNHLYFYWYRQILGQKVEFLVSFYNNEISEKSEIFDDQFSVERPDGSNFTLKIRSTKLEDSAMYFCASSPRWAGAVNEQFFGPGTRLTVL.